Only a few counts were recorded for the clone carrying this TCR beta chain. Its antigen is undetermined. The method was immunoSEQ multiplex PCR; TCRdb's version includes in-frame clones alone and lacks a portion of them. The table has roughly 46,000 clones, about three quarters seen once. Time point defined: after neoadjuvant nivolumab, at surgical resection. Analysis of PBMCs was direct, with no culture step. Germline V gene data show CDR1 as SGHRS and CDR2 as YFSETQ. This CDR3 contains 15 residues. Deletions cut 1 base from V and 5 bases from J, with 15 bases between. This specimen belongs to a study of neoadjuvant anti-PD-1 for oral cavity cancer. At the level of the study: Before surgery, most patients got three to four biweekly 3 mg/kg nivolumab doses.

Study-level results: Pretreatment Treg/Th17 ratio correlated inversely with post-treatment tumor clonality. PBMC Gini-index clonality exceeded responders' in non-responders post-nivolumab.

The chain has TRBV5-1 and TRBJ1-1; D is possibly TRBD1 (5 bases). This receptor was taken from a person aged 35 to 85 with oral cavity squamous cell carcinoma. Sequencing was performed on PBMCs, taken after nivolumab (anti-PD-1) treatment. The chain's CDR3 is CASSLKSGGVTEAFF. The CDR3 bases are TGCGCCAGCAGCTTGAAGAGCGGAGGGGTTACTGAAGCTTTCTTT.